This T cell receptor (beta chain) was sequenced in a study of blood T cell repertoires in COVID-19. Across the whole study: Sites across the United States, Italy and Spain contributed samples from acute and convalescent COVID-19.

The authors' processing: The assay estimated nucleated cells by amplifying reference gene primers. Some clones are missing from TCRdb's copy, which holds only in-frame ones; the method was immunoSEQ multiplex PCR. V, J and clone size are those of that table, while D and trimming were read from the DNA. The data contain about 190,000 clones, around 84% of them singletons. Only one count was recorded for this clone. Clinical history reported by participants formed the basis on which cohorts were assigned. Sequencing was carried out using PBMCs or T cells enriched from blood (not recorded which). The origin of this receptor is a woman aged 25 to 39 who had recovered from COVID-19.

This chain's CDR3 is CASTNRGARETQYF. The DNA of the CDR3 is TGTGCCAGCACAAACAGGGGGGCTCGGGAGACCCAGTACTTC. The rearrangement uses TRBV28 and TRBJ2-5, with TRBD1 identical over 8 bases. The CDR3 is 14 residues long. Germline assignment: CDR1 MDHEN and CDR2 SYDVKM. Germline trimming cut 7 bases from V and 5 bases from J; bases unmatched to any gene: 9.